Presented here are 5 T cell receptor beta chains from one specimen sequenced in a study of radiotherapy plus CTLA-4 blockade in lung cancer. Libraries were prepared by immunoSEQ multiplex PCR; TCRdb keeps only in-frame clonotypes and omits some of them. The table has more than 90,000 clones, roughly 88% seen once. Sequenced here: peripheral blood, sampled from a patient treated with radiotherapy plus ipilimumab. The source of these receptors is a human donor with non-small cell lung cancer that progressed on radiotherapy plus ipilimumab.

This clone showed up just once. This sequence joins TRBV20-1 and TRBJ2-1, with D perhaps TRBD1 or TRBD2 (5 bases each). CDR1 and CDR2 (germline): DFQATT, SNEGSKA (reference sequence). The CDR3 totals 11 residues. V was shortened by 3 bases and J by 7 bases, with 7 bases between the two germline ends. The CDR3 is CSASGANEQFF. The CDR3 nucleotides are TGCAGTGCTAGCGGGGCGAATGAGCAGTTCTTC.

This chain joins TRBV5-1 and TRBJ2-5; the match to TRBD2 covers 7 bases. The CDR3 length is 13 residues. With V trimmed by 0 bases and J by 11 bases, 7 bases remained unmatched. Per germline, CDR1 SGHRS and CDR2 YFSETQ. CDR3 residues: CASSLGGSLAQYF. CDR3 DNA sequence: TGCGCCAGCAGCTTGGGCGGGAGTCTAGCTCAGTACTTC. Looking up the rest from reference TRBV5-1 and TRBJ2-5 gives the full variable domain: KAGVTQTPRYLIKTRGQQVTLSCSPISGHRSVSWYQQTPGQGLQFLFEYFSETQRNKGNFPGRFSGRQFSNSRSEMNVSTLELGDSALYLCASSLGGSLAQYFGPGTRLLVL.

The J gene is TRBJ2-7, the V gene TRBV4-1; a possible D gene is TRBD2 (6 bases). The germline V gene has CDR1 MGHRA and CDR2 YSYEKL. This CDR3 region has 14 residues. V lost 3 bases and J 6 bases, leaving 15 bases between the germline ends. CDR3 nucleotides: TGCGCCAGCAGCCAGGGGGACTCTCTGCCCGAGCAGTACTTC. Translating it yields CASSQGDSLPEQYF.

CDR3 nucleotide sequence: TGTGCCAGCAGTGAAACCCCTAGCGGGAGGTTTTCCGATACGCAGTATTTT. This translates into CASSETPSGRFSDTQYF. This chain uses TRBV6-1 with TRBJ2-3, with TRBD2 matching 11 bases. The CDR3 sequence is 17 residues long. Losses at the gene ends were 2 bases for V and 6 bases for J; bases not matched to a gene: 10. Per the germline V gene, CDR1 is MNHNS and CDR2 is SASEGT.

V and J are TRBV12-5 and TRBJ1-5; D might be TRBD1 (5 bases). Germline V gene data show CDR1 as LGHNT and CDR2 as FRNRAP. The CDR3 extends over 15 amino acids. Trimming stripped 6 bases from V and 3 bases from J, with 15 bases between. For the CDR3, the DNA is TGTGCTAGTGGCCTCGGGGCCTCGACCAATCAGCCCCAGCATTTT. Protein: CASGLGASTNQPQHF.